The 28 T cell receptor beta chains listed next were all sequenced from one sample in a study of T cells in localized non-small cell lung cancer. Method: immunoSEQ multiplex PCR; TCRdb's copy keeps in-frame clones and lacks some. The sample contains some 2,500 clones, more than 30% of which appear only once. The source was lung tumor tissue, collected before any cancer treatment. Receptor source: a male donor at least 60 years old with stage I squamous cell lung carcinoma.

The rearrangement uses TRBV10-2 and TRBJ1-1; 9 bases agree with TRBD1. The CDR3 is 14 residues long. The germline V gene encodes CDR1 WSHSY and CDR2 SAAADI. V trimming: 7 bases; J trimming: 4 bases; junction bases outside the gene matches: 7. The CDR3 is CASTEGTGFTEAFF. CDR3 bases: TGCGCCAGCACCGAAGGGACAGGGTTCACTGAAGCTTTCTTT.

This clone occurred a few times. The chain links TRBV12-5 to TRBJ2-7, with D maybe TRBD1 (5 bases). The germline CDR1 and CDR2 sequences are LGHNT and FRNRAP. The CDR3 has 13 amino acids. V lost 3 bases to trimming and J lost 4 bases, with 10 bases between them. For the CDR3, the DNA is TGTGCTAGTGGTTTTCAGGGAATGTACGAGCAGTACTTC. Amino acids: CASGFQGMYEQYF.

The chain has TRBV29-1 and TRBJ2-1, with TRBD2 matching 9 bases. From germline, CDR1 is SQVTM and CDR2 ANQGSEA. The length of the CDR3 is 15 residues. The ends lost 4 bases at V and 3 bases at J; junction bases unmatched: 7. CDR3 protein: CSVGASGKGYNEQFF. Written as DNA, the CDR3 is TGCAGCGTTGGGGCTAGCGGGAAGGGCTACAATGAGCAGTTCTTC.

This clone turned up a few times. This rearrangement joins TRBV18 to TRBJ1-2, with 9 positions matching TRBD1. The CDR3 consists of 18 residues. Germline V gives CDR1 KGHSH, CDR2 LQKENI. V trimming: 2 bases; J trimming: 8 bases; junction bases outside the gene matches: 18. CDR3 nucleotide sequence: TGTGCCAGCTCACCAGCCCTTAAAGCCGGGACAGGGATTGGGGGCTACACCTTC. Its protein product is CASSPALKAGTGIGGYTF. The whole variable domain, remainder taken from reference TRBV18 and TRBJ1-2, is NAGVMQNPRHLVRRRGQEARLRCSPMKGHSHVYWYRQLPEEGLKFMVYLQKENIIDESGMPKERFSAEFPKEGPSILRIQQVVRGDSAAYFCASSPALKAGTGIGGYTFGSGTRLTVV.

The chain recombines TRBV28 with TRBJ1-5; D is unresolved. Germline CDR1 and CDR2: MDHEN and SYDVKM. V was pared by 4 bases and J by 2 bases, with 9 bases between. CDR3 size: 14 residues. CDR3 amino acids: CASSSDLGNQPQHF. The CDR3 bases are TGTGCCAGCAGTTCGGACCTTGGCAATCAGCCCCAGCATTTT.

J is TRBJ1-5 and V is TRBV11-3; D gene ambiguous. The CDR3 runs 19 residues. Trimming shortened V by 3 bases and J by 0 bases, and 21 bases separated the two germline ends. Germline V gene sequence: CDR1 SGHNT, CDR2 YENEEA. The CDR3 region is CASSLVLTVSGDSNQPQHF. In DNA, the CDR3 is TGTGCCAGCAGCTTGGTCTTAACAGTCTCTGGGGATAGCAATCAGCCCCAGCATTTT. The complete variable domain, with remaining parts taken from reference TRBV11-3 and TRBJ1-5, reads EAGVVQSPRYKIIEKKQPVAFWCNPISGHNTLYWYLQNLGQGPELLIRYENEEAVDDSQLPKDRFSAERLKGVDSTLKIQPAELGDSAVYLCASSLVLTVSGDSNQPQHFGDGTRLSIL.

The table lists this clone with a few counts. The CDR3 nucleotides are TGTGCCAGCTTCCGGGCTCCCTCCCTCACTGAAGCTTTCTTT. Translating gives CASFRAPSLTEAFF. This sequence joins TRBV11-3 and TRBJ1-1, with unresolved D. The V and J ends lost 8 bases and 4 bases respectively, with 17 bases between them. This CDR3 is 14 amino acids long. The V gene's germline CDR1 is SGHNT and CDR2 YENEEA.

This clone was seen more than once but under ten times. V and J are TRBV2 and TRBJ1-5, with D uncertain. The CDR3 consists of 15 residues. Deletions cut 6 bases from V and 0 bases from J, with 12 bases between. The germline V gene has CDR1 SNHLY and CDR2 FYNNEI. As DNA, the CDR3 is TGTGCCAGCAGCGCCGAGGGTTATAGCAATCAGCCCCAGCATTTT. Translated: CASSAEGYSNQPQHF.

The J gene is TRBJ1-3, the V gene TRBV11-3, with D perhaps matching TRBD1 (6 bases). Germline V gene sequence: CDR1 SGHNT, CDR2 YENEEA. The CDR3 has 16 amino acids. Trimming stripped 3 bases from V and 0 bases from J, with 12 bases between. CDR3 bases: TGTGCCAGCAGCTTGTCAGGACAGATCTCTGGAAACACCATATATTTT. Its translation: CASSLSGQISGNTIYF.

The rearrangement links TRBV25-1 to TRBJ1-4; D remains ambiguous. The CDR3 totals 14 residues. V was clipped by 1 base and J by 0 bases, with 3 bases between them. Germline V gene data show CDR1 as MGHDK and CDR2 as SYGVNS. The DNA for the CDR3 is TGTGCCAGCAGTGAATCCACAACTAATGAAAAACTGTTTTTT. This encodes CASSESTTNEKLFF.

The rearrangement uses TRBV18 and TRBJ1-2, with no clear D. The CDR3 sequence is 15 residues long. The ends were cut back, 3 bases at V and 8 bases at J, with 19 bases in the middle. Germline CDR1 and CDR2: KGHSH and LQKENI. As DNA, the CDR3 is TGTGCCAGCTCACCGGAGACGGCTTCCCTGCGGGGCTACACCTTC. Its translation: CASSPETASLRGYTF.

For this clone: An end of the junction does not agree with germline; a read error may underlie this. This chain's CDR3 is CAISVNLRNSPLHF. The DNA for the CDR3 is TGTGCCATCAGTGTAAACCTCAGGAATTCACCCCTCCACTTT. The chain carries TRBV6-8 and TRBJ1-6, with no clear D. The CDR3 has 14 residues. Germline-derived CDR1 and CDR2 are MNHGY and SAAAGT.

A word on this clone: The junction differs from germline at one of its ends, possibly a read error. This chain joins TRBV19 and TRBJ2-4; 8 bases agree with TRBD1. The CDR3 runs 14 residues. Germline CDR1 LNHDA, CDR2 SQIVND (reference sequence). The CDR3 loop is CASRDDRGKSIQYF. CDR3 bases: TGTGCCAGTAGGGACGACAGGGGCAAAAGCATTCAGTACTTC.

This clone appeared a few times. CDR3 in amino acids: CASSLETAYEQYF. The DNA of the CDR3 is TGCGCCAGCAGCCTTGAGACGGCCTACGAGCAGTACTTC. The gene calls are TRBV4-1 and TRBJ2-7; D is undetermined. CDR1 and CDR2 (germline): MGHRA, YSYEKL. The germline V and J ends were trimmed by 4 bases and 2 bases, with 9 bases remaining between them. The CDR3 is 13 amino acids.

The chain uses TRBV18 and TRBJ2-3, with 9 bases lining up with TRBD1. Germline V gene data show CDR1 as KGHSH and CDR2 as LQKENI. The CDR3 is made up of 17 amino acids. J gave up 5 bases and V 1 base, and 10 bases lay outside the gene matches. CDR3 residues: CASSPRGTGKVKDTQYF. The DNA for the CDR3 is TGTGCCAGCTCACCACGAGGGACAGGGAAGGTGAAAGATACGCAGTATTTT.

The rearrangement links TRBV11-3 to TRBJ2-3; perhaps TRBD2 as D (6 bases). The V gene lost 5 bases and the J gene lost 2 bases, with 14 bases spanning the gap. Germline V gene sequence: CDR1 SGHNT, CDR2 YENEEA. CDR3 length: 15 amino acids. The CDR3 DNA follows: TGTGCCAGCAGCCCGACTAGAACTGCCACAGATACGCAGTATTTT. Its protein is CASSPTRTATDTQYF. Using reference TRBV11-3 and TRBJ2-3 for the parts outside the CDR3, the full variable domain is EAGVVQSPRYKIIEKKQPVAFWCNPISGHNTLYWYLQNLGQGPELLIRYENEEAVDDSQLPKDRFSAERLKGVDSTLKIQPAELGDSAVYLCASSPTRTATDTQYFGPGTRLTVL.

As DNA, the CDR3 is TGTGCCAGCTCACCACCGCAACCGAACACTGAAGCTTTCTTT. This encodes CASSPPQPNTEAFF. This rearrangement joins TRBV18 to TRBJ1-1; D gene ambiguous. The ends were cut back, 0 bases at V and 1 base at J, with 6 bases in the middle. CDR1 is KGHSH and CDR2 is LQKENI in the germline V gene. The CDR3 extends over 14 amino acids.

In this sample, this clone turned up a few times. The chain couples TRBV6-8 to TRBJ1-1, with TRBD1 matching 7 bases. Trimming at V came to 7 bases and at J to 4 bases, leaving 9 bases not matched to a gene. The germline V gene encodes CDR1 MNHGY and CDR2 SAAAGT. The CDR3 is 14 residues long. This CDR3 reads CASTAIQGGTEAFF. In DNA form, the CDR3 reads TGTGCCAGCACCGCAATCCAGGGGGGCACTGAAGCTTTCTTT.

V and J are TRBV6-8 and TRBJ1-1; 7 nucleotides agree with TRBD1. The CDR3 extends over 15 amino acids. Germline-derived CDR1 and CDR2 are MNHGY and SAAAGT. Losses at the gene ends were 9 bases for V and 4 bases for J; bases not matched to a gene: 14. CDR3 in amino acids: CASTHSDAGGTEAFF. The CDR3, as DNA: TGTGCCAGTACTCATAGCGACGCAGGGGGCACTGAAGCTTTCTTT.

This clone was seen a handful of times. V is TRBV19 and J is TRBJ1-2; D not certain. CDR3 length equals 14 residues. Germline V gene sequence: CDR1 LNHDA, CDR2 SQIVND (reference sequence). Trimming took 7 bases from V and 6 from J, leaving 18 bases between them. CDR3 in DNA: TGTGCCAGTACCCCCAGCGGGCGCGTCGATGGCTACACCTTC. Translated: CASTPSGRVDGYTF.

The table lists this clone with a few counts. This chain links TRBV18 with TRBJ1-4; 7 nucleotides match TRBD1. This CDR3 has 17 amino acids. V lost 2 bases and J lost 3; bases outside the gene matches: 9. CDR1 and CDR2 from the germline V gene are KGHSH and LQKENI. The CDR3 here is CASSPRPNRGPNEKLFF. DNA of the CDR3: TGTGCCAGCTCACCAAGGCCGAACAGGGGACCTAATGAAAAACTGTTTTTT.

The rearrangement uses TRBV9 and TRBJ2-7; 8 bases map to TRBD1. V dropped 4 bases and J dropped 3; count of bases not matched to a gene: 12. CDR1 and CDR2 from the germline V gene are SGDLS and YYNGEE. The CDR3 has 16 amino acids. CDR3 DNA sequence: TGTGCCAGCAGCCCCCGATCGACAGGGGCGTACTACGAGCAGTACTTC. Translation gives CASSPRSTGAYYEQYF.

This chain links TRBV11-3 with TRBJ1-3, with TRBD1 matching over 7 bases. The CDR3 runs to 15 residues. Trimming at V came to 4 bases and at J to 2 bases, leaving 5 bases not matched to a gene. Germline V gene data show CDR1 as SGHNT and CDR2 as YENEEA. Here the CDR3 reads CASSSGDSPGNTIYF. CDR3 in DNA: TGTGCCAGCAGCTCAGGGGACAGCCCTGGAAACACCATATATTTT.

The V and J genes are TRBV19 and TRBJ2-2, with 9 bases that match TRBD1. There are 15 residues in the CDR3. Germline CDR1 is LNHDA and CDR2 is SQIVND (reference sequence). With 4 bases clipped from V and 5 bases from J, the junction kept 5 bases outside the gene matches. CDR3 nucleotide sequence: TGTGCCAGTAGTAGGGACAGGGAAGGAACCGGGGAGCTGTTTTTT. This sequence encodes CASSRDREGTGELFF.

This clone has only a few counts. This chain connects TRBV27 to TRBJ1-2; D is perhaps TRBD1 (6 bases). The CDR3 sequence is 13 residues long. Trimming removed 3 bases at V and 7 bases at J, with 12 bases between. In germline, CDR1 is MNHEY, CDR2 SMNVEV (reference sequence). For the CDR3, the DNA is TGTGCCAGCAGTTTCTTAATCAGGGGTGGCTACACCTTC. This translates into CASSFLIRGGYTF.

This clone is labeled medium-sized. V is TRBV9 and J is TRBJ1-2, with 7 bases that match TRBD1. There are 14 residues in the CDR3. The V gene's germline CDR1 is SGDLS and CDR2 YYNGEE. The trim removed 5 bases at V and 4 bases at J, leaving 8 bases unmatched. The CDR3 region has the DNA TGTGCCAGCAGTGGAACGACAGGGAGCTATGGCTACACCTTC. As protein: CASSGTTGSYGYTF.

This clone ranks as large. The CDR3 region is CASSQGSGKYQETQYF. The CDR3 DNA sequence: TGTGCCAGCAGCCAAGGCTCAGGGAAGTACCAAGAGACCCAGTACTTC. V is TRBV14 and J is TRBJ2-5, with D perhaps matching TRBD1 (5 bases). V dropped 1 base and J dropped 0 bases, with 12 bases sitting between them. Germline values: CDR1 SGHDN, CDR2 FVKESK. The CDR3 spans 16 residues.

The CDR3 region has the DNA TGTGCCAGCAGCTTGGGACAGATCCCCTATGGCTACACCTTC. Translation gives CASSLGQIPYGYTF. J is TRBJ1-2 and V is TRBV11-3, with 7 positions matching TRBD1. Trimming cost V 3 bases and J 4 bases; bases outside gene matches: 5. Germline values: CDR1 SGHNT, CDR2 YENEEA. CDR3 length: 14 residues. Supplemented by reference TRBV11-3 and TRBJ1-2, the full variable domain reads EAGVVQSPRYKIIEKKQPVAFWCNPISGHNTLYWYLQNLGQGPELLIRYENEEAVDDSQLPKDRFSAERLKGVDSTLKIQPAELGDSAVYLCASSLGQIPYGYTFGSGTRLTVV.